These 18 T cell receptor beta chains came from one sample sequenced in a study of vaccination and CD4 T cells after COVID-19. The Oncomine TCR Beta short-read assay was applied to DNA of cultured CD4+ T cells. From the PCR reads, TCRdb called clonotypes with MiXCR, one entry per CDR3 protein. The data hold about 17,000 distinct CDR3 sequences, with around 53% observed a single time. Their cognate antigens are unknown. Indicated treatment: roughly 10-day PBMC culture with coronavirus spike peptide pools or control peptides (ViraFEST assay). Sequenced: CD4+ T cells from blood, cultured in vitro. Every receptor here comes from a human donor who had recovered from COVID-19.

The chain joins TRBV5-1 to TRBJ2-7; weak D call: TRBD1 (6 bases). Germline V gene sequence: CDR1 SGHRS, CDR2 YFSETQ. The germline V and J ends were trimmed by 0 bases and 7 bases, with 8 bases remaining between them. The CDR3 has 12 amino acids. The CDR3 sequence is CASSLDREEQYF. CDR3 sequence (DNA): TGCGCCAGCAGCTTGGACAGGGAAGAGCAGTACTTC.

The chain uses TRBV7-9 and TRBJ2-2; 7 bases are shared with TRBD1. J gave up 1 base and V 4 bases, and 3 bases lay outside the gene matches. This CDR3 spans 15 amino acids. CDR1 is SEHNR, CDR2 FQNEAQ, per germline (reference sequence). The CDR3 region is CASSSRQGNTGELFF. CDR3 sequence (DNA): TGTGCCAGCAGCTCCCGACAGGGGAACACCGGGGAGCTGTTTTTT.

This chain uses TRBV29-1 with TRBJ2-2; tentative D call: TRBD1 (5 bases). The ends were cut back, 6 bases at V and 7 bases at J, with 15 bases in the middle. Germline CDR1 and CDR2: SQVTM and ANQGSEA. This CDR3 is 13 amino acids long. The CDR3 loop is CSVGALSGGELFF. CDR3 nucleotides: TGCAGCGTAGGGGCCCTCTCCGGCGGGGAGCTGTTTTTT.

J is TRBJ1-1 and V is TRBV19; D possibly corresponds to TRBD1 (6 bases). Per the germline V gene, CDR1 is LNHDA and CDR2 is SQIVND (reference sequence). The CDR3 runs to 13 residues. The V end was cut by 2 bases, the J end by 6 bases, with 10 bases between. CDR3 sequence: CASSIWQGPEAFF. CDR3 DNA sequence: TGTGCCAGTAGTATATGGCAGGGGCCTGAAGCTTTCTTT.

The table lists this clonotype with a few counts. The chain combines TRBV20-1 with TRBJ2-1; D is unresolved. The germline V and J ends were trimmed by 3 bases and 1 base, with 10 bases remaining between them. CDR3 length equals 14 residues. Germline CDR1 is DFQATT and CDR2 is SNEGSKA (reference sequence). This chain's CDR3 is CSASIWRSYNEQFF. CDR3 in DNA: TGCAGTGCTAGCATATGGCGGTCCTACAATGAGCAGTTCTTC.

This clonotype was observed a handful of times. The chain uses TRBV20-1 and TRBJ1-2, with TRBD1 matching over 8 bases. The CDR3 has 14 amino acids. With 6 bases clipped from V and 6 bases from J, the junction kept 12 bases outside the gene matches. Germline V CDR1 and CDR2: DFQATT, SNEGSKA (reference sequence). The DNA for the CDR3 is TGCAGTGCGCCCTTGCCGACAGGGGAGGATGGCTACACCTTC. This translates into CSAPLPTGEDGYTF.

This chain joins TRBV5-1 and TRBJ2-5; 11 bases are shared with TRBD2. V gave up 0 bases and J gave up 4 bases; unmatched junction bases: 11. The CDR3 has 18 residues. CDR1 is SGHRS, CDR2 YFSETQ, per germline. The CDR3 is CASSLGGLAGGAGETQYF. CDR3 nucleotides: TGCGCCAGCAGCTTGGGCGGGCTAGCGGGAGGTGCAGGAGAGACCCAGTACTTC.

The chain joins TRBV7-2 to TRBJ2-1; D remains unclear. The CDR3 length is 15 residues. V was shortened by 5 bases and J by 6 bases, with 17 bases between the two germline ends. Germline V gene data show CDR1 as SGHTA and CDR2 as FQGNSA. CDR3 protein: CASSPAPRVGNEQFF. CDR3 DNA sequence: TGTGCCAGCAGCCCAGCGCCTAGGGTCGGCAATGAGCAGTTCTTC.

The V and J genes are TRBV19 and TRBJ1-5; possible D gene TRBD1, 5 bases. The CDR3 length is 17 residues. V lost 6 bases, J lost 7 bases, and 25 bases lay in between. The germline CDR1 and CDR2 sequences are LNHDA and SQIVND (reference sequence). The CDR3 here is CASRSGLQAPNRQPQHF. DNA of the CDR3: TGTGCCAGTAGATCGGGGTTACAGGCCCCCAACAGACAGCCCCAGCATTTT.

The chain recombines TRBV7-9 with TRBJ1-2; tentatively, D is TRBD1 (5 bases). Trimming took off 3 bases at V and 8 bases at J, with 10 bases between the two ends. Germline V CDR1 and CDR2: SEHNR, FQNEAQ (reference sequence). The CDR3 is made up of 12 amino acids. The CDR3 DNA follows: TGTGCCAGCAGCTTGACAGTGGGAGGCTACACCTTC. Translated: CASSLTVGGYTF. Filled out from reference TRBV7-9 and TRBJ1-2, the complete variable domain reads DTGVSQNPRHKITKRGQNVTFRCDPISEHNRLYWYRQTLGQGPEFLTYFQNEAQLEKSRLLSDRFSAERPKGSFSTLEIQRTEQGDSAMYLCASSLTVGGYTFGSGTRLTVV.

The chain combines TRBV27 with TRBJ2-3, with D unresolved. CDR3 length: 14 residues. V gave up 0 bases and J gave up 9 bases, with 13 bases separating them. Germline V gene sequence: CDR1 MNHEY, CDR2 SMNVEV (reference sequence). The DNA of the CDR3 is TGTGCCAGCAGTTTATCGGAGCTAAGGACGACGCAGTATTTT. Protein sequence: CASSLSELRTTQYF.

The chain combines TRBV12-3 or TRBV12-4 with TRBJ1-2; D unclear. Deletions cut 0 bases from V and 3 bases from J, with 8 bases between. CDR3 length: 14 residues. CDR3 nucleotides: TGTGCCAGCAGTTTAGCCAGCTTACACTATGGCTACACCTTC. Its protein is CASSLASLHYGYTF.

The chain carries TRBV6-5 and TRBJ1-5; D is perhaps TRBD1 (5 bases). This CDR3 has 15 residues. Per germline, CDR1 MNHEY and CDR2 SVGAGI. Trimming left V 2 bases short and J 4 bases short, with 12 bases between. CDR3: CASSYRQGGNQPQHF. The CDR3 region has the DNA TGTGCCAGCAGTTACCGGCAGGGTGGTAATCAGCCCCAGCATTTT.

The DNA for the CDR3 is TGTGCCAGCTCACCTCTGAGGACAGCGGATACGCAGTATTTT. This encodes CASSPLRTADTQYF. The chain employs TRBV18 and TRBJ2-3, with a possible D match to TRBD1 (6 bases). Germline lookup yields CDR1 KGHSH and CDR2 LQKENI. This CDR3 comprises 14 residues. V was cut by 3 bases and J by 6 bases, with 13 bases left in between.

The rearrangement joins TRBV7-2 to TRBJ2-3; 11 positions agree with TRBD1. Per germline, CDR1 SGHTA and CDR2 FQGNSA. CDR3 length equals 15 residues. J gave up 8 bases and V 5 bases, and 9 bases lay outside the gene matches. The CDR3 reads CASSPPGTGGGTQYF. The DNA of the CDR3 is TGTGCCAGCAGCCCACCGGGGACAGGGGGAGGTACGCAGTATTTT.

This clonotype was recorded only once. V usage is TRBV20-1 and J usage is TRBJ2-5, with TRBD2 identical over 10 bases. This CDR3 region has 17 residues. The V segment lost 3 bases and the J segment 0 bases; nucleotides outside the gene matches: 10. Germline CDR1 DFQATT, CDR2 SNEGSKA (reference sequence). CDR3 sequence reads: CSARRTSGQRYQETQYF. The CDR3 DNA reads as TGCAGTGCTAGGAGGACTAGCGGCCAACGGTACCAAGAGACCCAGTACTTC.

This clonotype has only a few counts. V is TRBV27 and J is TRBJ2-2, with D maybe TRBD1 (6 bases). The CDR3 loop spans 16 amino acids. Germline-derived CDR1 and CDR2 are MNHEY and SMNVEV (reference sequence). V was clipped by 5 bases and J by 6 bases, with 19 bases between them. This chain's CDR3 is CASSPAGTAGAGELFF. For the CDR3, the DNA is TGTGCCAGCAGTCCCGCCGGCACGGCAGGGGCCGGGGAGCTGTTTTTT.

The CDR3 spells CSARDRGMFQPQHF. In DNA form, the CDR3 reads TGCAGTGCTAGAGACAGGGGAATGTTTCAGCCCCAGCATTTT. This chain links TRBV20-1 with TRBJ1-5, with D possibly TRBD1 on 6 matching bases. Germline V CDR1 and CDR2: DFQATT, SNEGSKA (reference sequence). The CDR3 totals 14 residues. V was shortened by 0 bases and J by 6 bases, with 12 bases between the two germline ends.